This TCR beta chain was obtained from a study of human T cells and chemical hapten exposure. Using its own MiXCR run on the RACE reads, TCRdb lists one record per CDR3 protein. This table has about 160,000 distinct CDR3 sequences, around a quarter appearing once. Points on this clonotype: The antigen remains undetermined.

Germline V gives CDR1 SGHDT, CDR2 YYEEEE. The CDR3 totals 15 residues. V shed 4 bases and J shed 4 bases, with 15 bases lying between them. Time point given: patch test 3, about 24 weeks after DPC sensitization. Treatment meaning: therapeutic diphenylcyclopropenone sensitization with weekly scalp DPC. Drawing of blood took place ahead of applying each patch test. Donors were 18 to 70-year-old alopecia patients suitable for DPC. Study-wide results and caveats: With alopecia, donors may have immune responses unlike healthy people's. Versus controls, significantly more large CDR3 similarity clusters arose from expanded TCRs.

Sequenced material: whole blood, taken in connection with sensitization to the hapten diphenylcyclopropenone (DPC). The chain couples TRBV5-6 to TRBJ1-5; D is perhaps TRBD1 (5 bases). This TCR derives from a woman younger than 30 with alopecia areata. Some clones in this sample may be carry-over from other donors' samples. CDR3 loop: CASSPRGWRNQPQHF. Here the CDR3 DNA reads TGTGCCAGCAGCCCTCGGGGGTGGAGGAATCAGCCCCAGCATTTT. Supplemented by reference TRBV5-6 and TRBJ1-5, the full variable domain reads DAGVTQSPTHLIKTRGQQVTLRCSPKSGHDTVSWYQQALGQGPQFIFQYYEEEERQRGNFPDRFSGHQFPNYSSELNVNALLLGDSALYLCASSPRGWRNQPQHFGDGTRLSIL.